One and the same sample provided the 14 T cell receptor beta chains below, sequenced in a study of blood T cell repertoires in COVID-19 (dated by TCRdb to 2019 to 2021). Libraries were made using the immunoSEQ multiplex PCR assay. This is the immuneACCESS table as TCRdb keeps it, with only in-frame sequences that have V and J called. A part of the clones is gone; compared with another copy, unresolved V genes explain less than half, and the rest is unexplained. Across this sample there are tens of thousands of clones, with about 90% seen only once. The top ten constitute around 5.1% of the sample. The specimen was peripheral blood. These receptors were taken from an elderly woman with acute or convalescent COVID-19.

The rearrangement links TRBV15 to TRBJ1-1; possibly TRBD1 for D (5 bases). With 2 bases removed from V and 7 bases from J, the gap between germline ends came to 11 bases. This CDR3 region has 13 residues. Germline lookup yields CDR1 LNHNV and CDR2 YYDKDF (reference sequence). CDR3 in DNA: TGTGCCACCAGCAGATTGCGGGGGGGTGAAGCTTTCTTT. Translated: CATSRLRGGEAFF.

V usage is TRBV11-1 and J usage is TRBJ2-7, with 11 bases matching TRBD2. The junction had 12 bases not matched to a gene; V was cut back by 8 bases and J by 6 bases. The CDR3 has 15 residues. Germline V gives CDR1 SGHAT, CDR2 FQDESV (reference sequence). The CDR3 nucleotides read TGTGCCAGCGCGAAAGCCCCTGGACTAGCGGGCGAGCAGTACTTC. Translated, it gives CASAKAPGLAGEQYF.

This clone showed up just once. This chain uses TRBV6-5 with TRBJ1-3, with TRBD1 matching 7 bases. Germline CDR1 is MNHEY and CDR2 is SVGAGI. The V segment lost 3 bases and the J segment 2 bases; nucleotides outside the gene matches: 4. This CDR3 contains 15 residues. CDR3 loop: CASSYPDRAGNTIYF. DNA for the CDR3: TGTGCCAGCAGTTATCCCGACAGGGCTGGAAACACCATATATTTT.

This clone has only a few counts. V is TRBV4-3 and J is TRBJ1-4; D is unclear. This CDR3 has 15 residues. Germline V lookup: CDR1 LGHNA, CDR2 YSLEER. The V and J ends lost 0 bases and 6 bases respectively, with 11 bases between them. The CDR3 coding sequence is TGCGCCAGCAGCCAAGACGGGGTGAGGGATGAAAAACTGTTTTTT. This translates into CASSQDGVRDEKLFF.

The chain carries TRBV30 and TRBJ2-1; TRBD2 aligns across 7 bases. Germline CDR1 GTSNPN, CDR2 SVGIG (reference sequence). The CDR3 is 15 residues long. The J segment lost 4 bases and the V segment lost 5 bases, leaving 11 bases of the junction unmatched. CDR3 sequence (DNA): TGTGCCTGGTCCCCCGAGTGGGGGGGTTACAATGAGCAGTTCTTC. Residues: CAWSPEWGGYNEQFF.

The V gene is TRBV6-5, the J gene TRBJ1-5, with TRBD1 identical over 8 bases. This CDR3 is 15 amino acids long. Germline lookup yields CDR1 MNHEY and CDR2 SVGAGI. Losses at the gene ends were 6 bases for V and 3 bases for J; bases not matched to a gene: 7. For the CDR3, the DNA is TGTGCCAGCAGCAGGACAGGGTCGGACAATCAGCCCCAGCATTTT. Its protein is CASSRTGSDNQPQHF.

This sequence joins TRBV4-3 and TRBJ2-7; 10 bases are shared with TRBD1. The CDR3 spans 16 residues. V dropped 0 bases and J dropped 6; count of bases not matched to a gene: 8. In germline, CDR1 is LGHNA, CDR2 YSLEER. CDR3 sequence: CASSQEGTGAATEQYF. CDR3 nucleotide sequence: TGCGCCAGCAGCCAAGAAGGGACAGGGGCTGCCACCGAGCAGTACTTC.

The chain is built from TRBV9 and TRBJ2-7; possible D gene TRBD1, 6 bases. The CDR3 has 15 residues. V shed 0 bases and J shed 0 bases, with 10 bases lying between them. The V gene's germline CDR1 is SGDLS and CDR2 YYNGEE. In DNA form, the CDR3 reads TGTGCCAGCAGCGTAGAGGGGGACGGCTCCTACGAGCAGTACTTC. It yields the protein CASSVEGDGSYEQYF.

This chain connects TRBV9 to TRBJ2-7; a weak D match, TRBD2 (6 bases). CDR1 is SGDLS, CDR2 YYNGEE, per germline. V shed 7 bases and J shed 0 bases, with 14 bases lying between them. The CDR3 consists of 14 residues. The CDR3 loop is CASSPGTASYEQYF. CDR3 DNA sequence: TGTGCCAGCTCGCCCGGGACTGCCTCCTACGAGCAGTACTTC.

The chain is built from TRBV6-6 and TRBJ2-2; a weak D match, TRBD2 (5 bases). V lost 7 bases and J 2 bases, leaving 11 bases between the germline ends. CDR3 length: 14 amino acids. Germline values: CDR1 MNHNY, CDR2 SVGAGI (reference sequence). Here the CDR3 reads CASTDGSNTGELFF. In DNA, the CDR3 is TGTGCCAGCACTGATGGGAGTAACACCGGGGAGCTGTTTTTT.

The J gene is TRBJ2-6, the V gene TRBV7-9, with 8 positions matching TRBD1. Germline V lookup: CDR1 SEHNR, CDR2 FQNEAQ (reference sequence). The CDR3 totals 16 residues. J gave up 4 bases and V 5 bases, and 7 bases lay outside the gene matches. The CDR3 nucleotides read TGTGCCAGCAGCCGACGACAGGGGTCGGGGGCCAACGTCCTGACTTTC. Protein sequence: CASSRRQGSGANVLTF.

The chain couples TRBV12-3 or TRBV12-4 to TRBJ2-1, with a possible D match to TRBD1 (7 bases). Between the trimmed V and J ends, which lost 9 bases and 2 bases, there was a span of 11 bases. This CDR3 is built from 13 residues. CDR3 in amino acids: CASQGGTYNEQFF. In DNA form, the CDR3 reads TGTGCCAGTCAGGGGGGCACCTACAATGAGCAGTTCTTC.

The chain employs TRBV5-1 and TRBJ1-5; D is possibly TRBD1 (5 bases). This CDR3 is built from 13 residues. V shed 4 bases and J shed 9 bases, with 14 bases lying between them. Germline V gives CDR1 SGHRS, CDR2 YFSETQ. CDR3 protein: CASSPTGERPQHF. CDR3 DNA: TGCGCCAGCAGCCCTACGGGGGAGCGGCCCCAGCATTTT.

The chain uses TRBV5-1 and TRBJ2-1, with D possibly being TRBD1 (8 bases). The germline gives CDR1 SGHRS, CDR2 YFSETQ. V shed 7 bases and J shed 8 bases, with 22 bases lying between them. CDR3 size: 15 residues. The CDR3 DNA sequence: TGCGCCAGCGGGATGGGGGGAGGGACAGGCGATGAGCAGTTCTTC. This sequence encodes CASGMGGGTGDEQFF.